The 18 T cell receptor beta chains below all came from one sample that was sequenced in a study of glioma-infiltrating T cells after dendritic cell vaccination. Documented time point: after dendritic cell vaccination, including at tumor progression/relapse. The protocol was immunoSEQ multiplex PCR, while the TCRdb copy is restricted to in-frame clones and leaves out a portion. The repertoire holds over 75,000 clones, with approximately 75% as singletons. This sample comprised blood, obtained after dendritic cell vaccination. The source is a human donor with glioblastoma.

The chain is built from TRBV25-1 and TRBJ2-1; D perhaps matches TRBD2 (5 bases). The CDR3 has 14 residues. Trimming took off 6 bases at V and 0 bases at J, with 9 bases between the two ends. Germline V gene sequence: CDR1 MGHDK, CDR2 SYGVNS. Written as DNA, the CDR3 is TGTGCCAGCAGGAGGACTCCCTCCTACAATGAGCAGTTCTTC. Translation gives CASRRTPSYNEQFF.

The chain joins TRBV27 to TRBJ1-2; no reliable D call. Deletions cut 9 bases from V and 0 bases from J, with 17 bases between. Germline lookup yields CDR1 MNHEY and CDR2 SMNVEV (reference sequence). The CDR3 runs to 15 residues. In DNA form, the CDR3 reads TGTGCCAGTATGACACAAGCTGGGCCTAACTATGGCTACACCTTC. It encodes CASMTQAGPNYGYTF.

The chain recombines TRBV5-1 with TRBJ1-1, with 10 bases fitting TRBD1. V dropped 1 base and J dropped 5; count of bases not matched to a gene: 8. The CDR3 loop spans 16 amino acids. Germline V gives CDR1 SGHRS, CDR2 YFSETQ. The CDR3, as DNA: TGCGCCAGCAGCTTGTGGGACAGGGGCCTGGGGACTGAAGCTTTCTTT. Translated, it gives CASSLWDRGLGTEAFF.

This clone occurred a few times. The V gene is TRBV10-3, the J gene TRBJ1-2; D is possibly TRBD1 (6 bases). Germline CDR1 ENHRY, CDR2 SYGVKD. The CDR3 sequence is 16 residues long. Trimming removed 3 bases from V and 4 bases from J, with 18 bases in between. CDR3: CAISDGVGQLRYGYTF. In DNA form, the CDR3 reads TGTGCCATCAGTGACGGAGTCGGACAGCTACGCTATGGCTACACCTTC.

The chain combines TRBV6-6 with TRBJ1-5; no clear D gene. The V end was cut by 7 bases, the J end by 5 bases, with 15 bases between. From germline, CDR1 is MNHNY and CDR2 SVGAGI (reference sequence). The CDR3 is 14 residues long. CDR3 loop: CASNQNGEYQPQHF. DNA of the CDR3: TGTGCCAGCAACCAAAACGGAGAGTATCAGCCCCAGCATTTT.

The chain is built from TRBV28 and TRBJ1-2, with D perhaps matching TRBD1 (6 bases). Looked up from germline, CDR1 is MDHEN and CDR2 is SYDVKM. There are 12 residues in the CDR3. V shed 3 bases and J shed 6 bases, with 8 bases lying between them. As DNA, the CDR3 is TGTGCCAGCAGTTTTAGGGGGAATGGCTACACCTTC. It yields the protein CASSFRGNGYTF.

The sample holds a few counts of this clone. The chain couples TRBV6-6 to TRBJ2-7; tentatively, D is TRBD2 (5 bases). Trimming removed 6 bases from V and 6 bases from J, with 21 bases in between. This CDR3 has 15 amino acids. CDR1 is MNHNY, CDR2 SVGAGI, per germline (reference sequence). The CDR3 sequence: CASSPPGRVGFEQYV. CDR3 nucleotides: TGTGCCAGCAGCCCCCCGGGAAGGGTTGGATTCGAGCAGTACGTC.

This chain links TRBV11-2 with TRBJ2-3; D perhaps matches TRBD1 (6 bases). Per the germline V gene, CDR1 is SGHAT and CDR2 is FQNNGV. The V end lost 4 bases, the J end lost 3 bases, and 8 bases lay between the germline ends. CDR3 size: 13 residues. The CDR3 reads CASSYRVTDTQYF. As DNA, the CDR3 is TGTGCCAGCAGCTACAGGGTGACAGATACGCAGTATTTT.

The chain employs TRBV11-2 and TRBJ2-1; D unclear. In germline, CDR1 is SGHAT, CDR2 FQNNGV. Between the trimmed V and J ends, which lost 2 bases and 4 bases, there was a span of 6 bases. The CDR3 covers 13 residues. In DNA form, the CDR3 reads TGTGCCAGCAGCTTAAACGGGTACAATGAGCAGTTCTTC. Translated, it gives CASSLNGYNEQFF.

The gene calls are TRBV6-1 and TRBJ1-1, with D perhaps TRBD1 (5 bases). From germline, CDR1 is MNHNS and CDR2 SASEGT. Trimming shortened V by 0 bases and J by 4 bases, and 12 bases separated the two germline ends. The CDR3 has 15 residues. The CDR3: CASSEAGRVATEAFF. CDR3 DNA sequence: TGTGCCAGCAGTGAAGCAGGCAGGGTGGCCACTGAAGCTTTCTTT.

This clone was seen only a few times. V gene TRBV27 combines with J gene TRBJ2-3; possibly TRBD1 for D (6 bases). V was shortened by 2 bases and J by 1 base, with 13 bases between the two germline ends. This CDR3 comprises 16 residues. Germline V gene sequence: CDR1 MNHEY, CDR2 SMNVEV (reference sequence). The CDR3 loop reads CASSLEDRAGTDTQYF. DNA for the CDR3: TGTGCCAGCAGTTTAGAGGACAGAGCAGGCACAGATACGCAGTATTTT.

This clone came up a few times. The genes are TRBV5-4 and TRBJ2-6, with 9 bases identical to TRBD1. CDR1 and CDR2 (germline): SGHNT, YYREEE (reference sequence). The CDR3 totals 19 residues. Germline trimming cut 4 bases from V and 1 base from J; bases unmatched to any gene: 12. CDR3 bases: TGTGCCAGCAGCACAAATGCGGGACAGGGCCCATCTGGGGCCAACGTCCTGACTTTC. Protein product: CASSTNAGQGPSGANVLTF. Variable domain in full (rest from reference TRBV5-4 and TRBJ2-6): ETGVTQSPTHLIKTRGQQVTLRCSSQSGHNTVSWYQQALGQGPQFIFQYYREEENGRGNFPPRFSGLQFPNYSSELNVNALELDDSALYLCASSTNAGQGPSGANVLTFGAGSRLTVL.

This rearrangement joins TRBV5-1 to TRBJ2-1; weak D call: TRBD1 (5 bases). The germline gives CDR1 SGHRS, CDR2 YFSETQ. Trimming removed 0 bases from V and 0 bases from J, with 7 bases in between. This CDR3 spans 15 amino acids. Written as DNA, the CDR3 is TGCGCCAGCAGCTTGGAAGGGGTCTCCTACAATGAGCAGTTCTTC. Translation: CASSLEGVSYNEQFF.

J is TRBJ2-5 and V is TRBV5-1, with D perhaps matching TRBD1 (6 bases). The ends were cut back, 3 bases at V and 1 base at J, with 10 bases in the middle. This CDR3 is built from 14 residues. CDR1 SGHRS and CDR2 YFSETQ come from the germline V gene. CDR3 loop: CASSSGTTQETQYF. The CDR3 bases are TGCGCCAGCAGCTCCGGGACAACCCAAGAGACCCAGTACTTC.

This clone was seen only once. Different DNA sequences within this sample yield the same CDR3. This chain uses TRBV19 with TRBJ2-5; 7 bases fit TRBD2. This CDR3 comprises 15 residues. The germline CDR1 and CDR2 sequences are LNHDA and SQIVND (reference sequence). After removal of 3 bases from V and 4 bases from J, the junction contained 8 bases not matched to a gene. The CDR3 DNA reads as TGTGCCAGTAGTATCTTAGCGGGCGGTCGAGAGACCCAGTACTTC. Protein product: CASSILAGGRETQYF.

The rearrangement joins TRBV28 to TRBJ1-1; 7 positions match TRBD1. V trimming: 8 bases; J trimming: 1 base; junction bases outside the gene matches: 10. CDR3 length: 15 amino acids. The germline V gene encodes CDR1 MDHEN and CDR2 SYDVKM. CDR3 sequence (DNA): TGTGCCAGCGCATTAGGGGGCGGAAGGAACACTGAAGCTTTCTTT. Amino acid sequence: CASALGGGRNTEAFF.

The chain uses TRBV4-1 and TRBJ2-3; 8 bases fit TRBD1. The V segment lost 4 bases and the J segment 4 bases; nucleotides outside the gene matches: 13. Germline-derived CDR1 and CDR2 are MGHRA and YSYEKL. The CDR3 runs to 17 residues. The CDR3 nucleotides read TGCGCCAGCAGCCCCAATAGAGGCGGACAGGGCTCAGATACGCAGTATTTT. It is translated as CASSPNRGGQGSDTQYF.

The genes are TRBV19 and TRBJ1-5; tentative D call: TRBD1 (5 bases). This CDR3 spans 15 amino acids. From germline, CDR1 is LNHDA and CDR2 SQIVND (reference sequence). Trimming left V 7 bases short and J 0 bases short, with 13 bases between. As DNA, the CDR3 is TGTGCCAGTATGCCCGGGCAGGGTAGCAATCAGCCCCAGCATTTT. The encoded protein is CASMPGQGSNQPQHF.